This T cell receptor (beta chain) emerged from a study of T cell responses to AZD1222 COVID-19 vaccine. Notes on the study in general: Unmutated variant regions are reportedly targeted by nearly half of spike-specific TCRs.

The assay was immunoSEQ multiplex PCR, and TCRdb's table has in-frame clones only and misses some. The sample records about 79,000 clones, 80% being singletons. Germline V CDR1 and CDR2: MNHNS, SASEGT. The CDR3 loop spans 14 amino acids. Deletions cut 2 bases from V and 4 bases from J, with 11 bases between. Details on this clone: Antigen: not known.

The genes are TRBV6-1 and TRBJ1-2, with D tentatively TRBD1 (5 bases). The TCR comes from an adult in good health. Here the sequenced sample was peripheral blood, taken on day 0 of AZD1222 vaccination. CDR3 region: CASSERGFGYGYTF. Here the CDR3 DNA reads TGTGCCAGCAGTGAAAGGGGCTTCGGCTATGGCTACACCTTC.